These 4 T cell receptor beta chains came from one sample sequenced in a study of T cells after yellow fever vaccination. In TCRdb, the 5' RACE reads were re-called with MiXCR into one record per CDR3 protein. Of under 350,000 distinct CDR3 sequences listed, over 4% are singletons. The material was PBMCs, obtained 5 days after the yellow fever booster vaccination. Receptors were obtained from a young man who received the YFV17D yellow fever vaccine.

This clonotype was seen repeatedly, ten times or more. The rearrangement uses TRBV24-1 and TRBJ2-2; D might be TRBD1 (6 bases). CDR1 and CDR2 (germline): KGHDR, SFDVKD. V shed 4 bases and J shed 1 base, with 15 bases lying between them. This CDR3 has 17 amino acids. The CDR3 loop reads CATSDGIRDMNTGELFF. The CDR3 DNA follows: TGTGCCACCAGTGACGGAATCCGGGACATGAACACCGGGGAGCTGTTTTTT.

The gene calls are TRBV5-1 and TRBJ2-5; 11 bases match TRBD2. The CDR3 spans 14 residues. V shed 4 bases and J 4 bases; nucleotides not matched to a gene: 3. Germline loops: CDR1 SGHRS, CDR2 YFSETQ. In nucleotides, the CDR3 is TGCGCCAGCAGCAGAGGGACTAGCGGAGAGACCCAGTACTTC. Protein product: CASSRGTSGETQYF.

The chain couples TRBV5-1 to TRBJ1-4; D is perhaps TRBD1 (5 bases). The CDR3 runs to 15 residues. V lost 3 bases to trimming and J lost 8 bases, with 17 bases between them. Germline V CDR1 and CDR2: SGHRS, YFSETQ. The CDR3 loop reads CASSSIARGEEKLFF. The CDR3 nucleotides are TGCGCCAGCAGCTCGATCGCCCGGGGGGAAGAAAAACTGTTTTTT.

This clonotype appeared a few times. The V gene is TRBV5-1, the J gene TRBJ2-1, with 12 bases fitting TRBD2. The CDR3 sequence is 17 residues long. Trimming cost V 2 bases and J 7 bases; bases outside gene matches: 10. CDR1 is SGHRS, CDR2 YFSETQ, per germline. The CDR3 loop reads CASSLVTSGGNANEQFF. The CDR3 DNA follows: TGCGCCAGCAGCTTAGTGACTAGCGGGGGAAACGCAAATGAGCAGTTCTTC. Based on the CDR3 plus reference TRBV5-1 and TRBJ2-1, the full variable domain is KAGVTQTPRYLIKTRGQQVTLSCSPISGHRSVSWYQQTPGQGLQFLFEYFSETQRNKGNFPGRFSGRQFSNSRSEMNVSTLELGDSALYLCASSLVTSGGNANEQFFGPGTRLTVL.